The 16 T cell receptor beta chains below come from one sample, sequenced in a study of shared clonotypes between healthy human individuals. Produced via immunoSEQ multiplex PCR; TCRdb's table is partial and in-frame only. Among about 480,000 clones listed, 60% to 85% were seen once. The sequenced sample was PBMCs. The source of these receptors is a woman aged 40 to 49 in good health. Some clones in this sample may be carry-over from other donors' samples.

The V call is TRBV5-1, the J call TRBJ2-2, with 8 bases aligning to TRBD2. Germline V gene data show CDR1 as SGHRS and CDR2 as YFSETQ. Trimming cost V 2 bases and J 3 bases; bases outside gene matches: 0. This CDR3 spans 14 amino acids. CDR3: CASSFSGDTGELFF. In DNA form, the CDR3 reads TGCGCCAGCAGCTTTAGCGGGGACACCGGGGAGCTGTTTTTT.

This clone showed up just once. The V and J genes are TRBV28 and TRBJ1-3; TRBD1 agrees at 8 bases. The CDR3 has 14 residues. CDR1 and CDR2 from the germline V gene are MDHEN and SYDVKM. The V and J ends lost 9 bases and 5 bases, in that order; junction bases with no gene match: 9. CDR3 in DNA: TGTGCCAGTAACCAGGGGGCGAAAAGAAACACCATATATTTT. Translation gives CASNQGAKRNTIYF.

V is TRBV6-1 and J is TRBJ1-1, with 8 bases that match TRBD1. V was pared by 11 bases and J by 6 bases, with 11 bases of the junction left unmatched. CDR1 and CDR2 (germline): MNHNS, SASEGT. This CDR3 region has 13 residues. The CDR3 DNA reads TGTGCCTCCCTAGGACAGGGAGTCCCTGAAGCTTTCTTT. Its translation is CASLGQGVPEAFF.

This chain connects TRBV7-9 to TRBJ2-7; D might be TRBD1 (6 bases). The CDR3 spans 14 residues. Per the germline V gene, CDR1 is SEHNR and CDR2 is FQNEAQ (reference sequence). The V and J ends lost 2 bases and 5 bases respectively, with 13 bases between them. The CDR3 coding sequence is TGTGCCAGCAGCTTAAGCACAGGGTCCCACGAGCAGTACTTC. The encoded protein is CASSLSTGSHEQYF.

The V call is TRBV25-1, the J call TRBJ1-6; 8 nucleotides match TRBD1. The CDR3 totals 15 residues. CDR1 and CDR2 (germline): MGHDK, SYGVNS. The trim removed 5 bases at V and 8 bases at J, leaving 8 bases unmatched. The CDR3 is CASSPVDRDDSPLHF. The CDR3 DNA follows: TGTGCCAGCAGTCCTGTGGACAGGGATGATTCACCCCTCCACTTT.

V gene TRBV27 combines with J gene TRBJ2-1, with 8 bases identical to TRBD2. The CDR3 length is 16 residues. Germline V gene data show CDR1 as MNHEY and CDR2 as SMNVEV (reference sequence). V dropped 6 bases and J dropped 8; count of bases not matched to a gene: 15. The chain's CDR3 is CASSKTPSGSVDEQFF. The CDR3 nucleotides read TGTGCCAGCAGCAAAACCCCCAGCGGGAGTGTCGATGAGCAGTTCTTC.

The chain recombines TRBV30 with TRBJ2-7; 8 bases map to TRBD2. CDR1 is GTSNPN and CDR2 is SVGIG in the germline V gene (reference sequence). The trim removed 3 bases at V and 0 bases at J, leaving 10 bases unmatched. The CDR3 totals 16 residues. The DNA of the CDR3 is TGTGCCTGGAGCGTCGGGGGGGCGGTTTCCTCCTACGAGCAGTACTTC. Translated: CAWSVGGAVSSYEQYF.

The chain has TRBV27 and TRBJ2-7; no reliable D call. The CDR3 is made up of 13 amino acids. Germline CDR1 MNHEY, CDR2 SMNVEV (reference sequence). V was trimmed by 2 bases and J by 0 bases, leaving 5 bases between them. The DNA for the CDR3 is TGTGCCAGCAGTTTACTGAACTCCTACGAGCAGTACTTC. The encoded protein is CASSLLNSYEQYF.

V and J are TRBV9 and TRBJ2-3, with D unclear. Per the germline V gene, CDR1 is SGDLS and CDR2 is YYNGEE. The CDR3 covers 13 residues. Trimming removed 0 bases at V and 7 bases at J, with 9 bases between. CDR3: CASSVDEAYTQYF. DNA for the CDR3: TGTGCCAGCAGCGTAGACGAGGCATATACGCAGTATTTT.

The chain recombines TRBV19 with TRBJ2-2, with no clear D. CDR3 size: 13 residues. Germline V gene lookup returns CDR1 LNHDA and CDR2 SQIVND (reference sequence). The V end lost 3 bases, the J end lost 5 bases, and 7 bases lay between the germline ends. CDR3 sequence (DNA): TGTGCCAGTAGTATGGGGATAACCGGGGAGCTGTTTTTT. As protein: CASSMGITGELFF.

The CDR3: CASSPRIAGVYEQYF. DNA for the CDR3: TGTGCCAGCAGCCCCCGGATAGCGGGAGTCTACGAGCAGTACTTC. The chain links TRBV7-9 to TRBJ2-7; 9 nucleotides match TRBD2. This CDR3 has 15 amino acids. Germline V gene lookup returns CDR1 SEHNR and CDR2 FQNEAQ (reference sequence). Germline trimming cut 5 bases from V and 3 bases from J; bases unmatched to any gene: 8.

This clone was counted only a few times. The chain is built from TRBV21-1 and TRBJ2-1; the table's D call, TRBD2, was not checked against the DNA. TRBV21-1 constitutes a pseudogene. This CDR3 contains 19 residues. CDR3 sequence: CASSKYETSGRPSYNEQFF. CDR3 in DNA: TGTGCCAGCAGCAAATACGAAACTAGCGGGAGGCCCTCCTACAATGAGCAGTTCTTC.

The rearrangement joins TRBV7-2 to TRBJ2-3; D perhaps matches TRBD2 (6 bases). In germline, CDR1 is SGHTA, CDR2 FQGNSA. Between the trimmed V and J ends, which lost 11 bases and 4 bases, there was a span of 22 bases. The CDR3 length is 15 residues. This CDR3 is CASREEPRRADTQYF. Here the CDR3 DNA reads TGTGCCTCCAGGGAGGAACCTCGGCGGGCAGATACGCAGTATTTT.

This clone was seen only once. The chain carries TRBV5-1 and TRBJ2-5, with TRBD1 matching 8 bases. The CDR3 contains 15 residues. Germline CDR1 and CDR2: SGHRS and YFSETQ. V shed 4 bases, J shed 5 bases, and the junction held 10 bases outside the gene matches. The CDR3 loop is CASSNQQGAGETQYF. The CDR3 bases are TGCGCCAGCAGCAATCAGCAGGGGGCAGGGGAGACCCAGTACTTC.

The CDR3 bases are TGTGCCAGCAGCGAACCGGAGGGGGTGGGTTACTATGGCTACACCTTC. Amino acid sequence: CASSEPEGVGYYGYTF. The chain carries TRBV28 and TRBJ1-2, with D perhaps matching TRBD1 (6 bases). The CDR3 totals 16 residues. Trimming took off 6 bases at V and 3 bases at J, with 20 bases between the two ends. Germline V gene lookup returns CDR1 MDHEN and CDR2 SYDVKM.

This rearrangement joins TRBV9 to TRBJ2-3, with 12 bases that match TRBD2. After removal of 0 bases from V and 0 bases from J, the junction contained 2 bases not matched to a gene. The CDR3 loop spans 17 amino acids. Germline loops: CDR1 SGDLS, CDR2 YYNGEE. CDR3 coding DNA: TGTGCCAGCAGCGTAGTCGGGACTAGCGGGAGCACAGATACGCAGTATTTT. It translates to CASSVVGTSGSTDTQYF.